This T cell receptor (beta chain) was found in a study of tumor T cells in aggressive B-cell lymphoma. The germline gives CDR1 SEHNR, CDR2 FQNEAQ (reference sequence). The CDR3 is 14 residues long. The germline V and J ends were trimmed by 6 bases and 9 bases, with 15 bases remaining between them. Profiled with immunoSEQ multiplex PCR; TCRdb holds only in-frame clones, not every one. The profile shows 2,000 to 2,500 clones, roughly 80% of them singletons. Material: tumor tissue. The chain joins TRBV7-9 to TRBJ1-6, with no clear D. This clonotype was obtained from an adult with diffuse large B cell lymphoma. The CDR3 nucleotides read TGTGCCAGCAGTTCAAGCGGCAGCATTTCACCCCTCCACTTT. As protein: CASSSSGSISPLHF. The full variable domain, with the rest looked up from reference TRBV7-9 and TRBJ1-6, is DTGVSQNPRHKITKRGQNVTFRCDPISEHNRLYWYRQTLGQGPEFLTYFQNEAQLEKSRLLSDRFSAERPKGSFSTLEIQRTEQGDSAMYLCASSSSGSISPLHFGNGTRLTVT.